The 26 T cell receptor beta chains below come from one sample, sequenced in a study of T cell responses to AZD1222 COVID-19 vaccine. Using immunoSEQ multiplex PCR, the repertoire was profiled, and TCRdb retains in-frame clones only, with some absent. In the table there are about 150,000 clones, 90% of which are singletons. Sequencing was performed on peripheral blood, taken on day 0 of AZD1222 vaccination. The receptor source for this set is an adult in good health.

The chain joins TRBV11-2 to TRBJ2-1; 7 bases are a match to TRBD2. Per the germline V gene, CDR1 is SGHAT and CDR2 is FQNNGV. This CDR3 region has 16 residues. V lost 5 bases to trimming and J lost 5 bases; unmatched junction nucleotides: 12. The CDR3 DNA sequence: TGTGCCAGCAGCCTCCAGCGGGGTGGGGTAGACAATGAGCAGTTCTTC. This gives the protein CASSLQRGGVDNEQFF.

This clone was seen a single time. This chain links TRBV4-1 with TRBJ1-3, with 10 bases matching TRBD1. V lost 8 bases to trimming and J lost 1 base; unmatched junction nucleotides: 14. The CDR3 covers 18 residues. Germline V gives CDR1 MGHRA, CDR2 YSYEKL. CDR3 sequence: CASSPTGTGVSSGNTIYF. In DNA form, the CDR3 reads TGCGCCAGCTCCCCAACCGGGACAGGGGTTTCATCTGGAAACACCATATATTTT.

This clone has a single count. CDR3 sequence: CASSPRTGGGYTF. The CDR3 region has the DNA TGTGCCAGCAGTCCCCGGACAGGGGGTGGCTACACCTTC. V is TRBV6-5 and J is TRBJ1-2; 10 nucleotides align to TRBD1. Losses at the gene ends were 5 bases for V and 7 bases for J; bases not matched to a gene: 4. CDR3 size: 13 residues. Germline V gene sequence: CDR1 MNHEY, CDR2 SVGAGI.

The chain combines TRBV5-1 with TRBJ2-5, with TRBD1 identical over 9 bases. The germline CDR1 and CDR2 sequences are SGHRS and YFSETQ. The CDR3 contains 13 residues. The V gene end was trimmed by 4 bases and the J gene end by 3 bases; junction bases not matched to a gene: 1. The CDR3 region has the DNA TGCGCCAGCAGCCGGACAGGGGAAGAGACCCAGTACTTC. Its protein product is CASSRTGEETQYF.

The chain recombines TRBV6-5 with TRBJ1-3; D is undetermined. Germline V CDR1 and CDR2: MNHEY, SVGAGI. Trimming pared 4 bases from V and 4 bases from J, leaving 14 bases between. The CDR3 length is 15 residues. The CDR3 sequence is CASSFGSLGGNTIYF. DNA of the CDR3: TGTGCCAGCAGTTTCGGATCTCTGGGGGGAAACACCATATATTTT.

This clone was seen a single time. This chain connects TRBV19 to TRBJ1-2; D unclear. V lost 1 base and J 0 bases, leaving 6 bases between the germline ends. Per germline, CDR1 LNHDA and CDR2 SQIVND (reference sequence). This CDR3 is 14 amino acids long. DNA of the CDR3: TGTGCCAGTAGTATAGGGTGGGCTAACTATGGCTACACCTTC. It specifies CASSIGWANYGYTF.

V gene TRBV7-9 combines with J gene TRBJ1-1; D unclear. CDR3 length: 14 amino acids. Trimming pared 5 bases from V and 0 bases from J, leaving 10 bases between. The germline V gene encodes CDR1 SEHNR and CDR2 FQNEAQ (reference sequence). CDR3 residues: CASSRNQLNTEAFF. The CDR3 coding sequence is TGTGCCAGCAGCAGAAACCAGTTGAACACTGAAGCTTTCTTT.

This clone was observed a single time. This chain connects TRBV5-5 to TRBJ1-2; 10 nucleotides line up with TRBD1. V shed 1 base, J shed 8 bases, and the junction held 8 bases outside the gene matches. Germline assignment: CDR1 SGHKS and CDR2 YYEKEE (reference sequence). The CDR3 has 15 residues. The chain's CDR3 is CASSLTGQGSLGYTF. The CDR3 DNA reads TGTGCCAGCAGCTTGACGGGACAGGGGTCCCTCGGCTACACCTTC.

The chain is built from TRBV4-1 and TRBJ1-2, with a weak D call TRBD1 (6 bases). Germline V gene data show CDR1 as MGHRA and CDR2 as YSYEKL. V lost 1 base to trimming and J lost 5 bases, with 11 bases between them. The CDR3 is made up of 14 amino acids. CDR3 in amino acids: CASSQVSDSYGYTF. DNA of the CDR3: TGCGCCAGCAGCCAAGTTTCGGACAGTTATGGCTACACCTTC.

The chain joins TRBV4-2 to TRBJ2-1, with D perhaps given as TRBD1 or TRBD2 (6 bases each). Germline-derived CDR1 and CDR2 are LGHNA and YNFKEQ. The CDR3 is 16 residues long. Between the trimmed V and J ends, which lost 0 bases and 2 bases, there was a span of 11 bases. This CDR3 is CASSQDLGGAYNEQFF. The CDR3 DNA is TGTGCCAGCAGCCAAGATCTCGGGGGCGCCTACAATGAGCAGTTCTTC.

This clone came up a few times. The chain combines TRBV19 with TRBJ1-4; 7 bases are shared with TRBD1. The CDR3 totals 14 residues. J lost 5 bases, V lost 3 bases, and 3 bases had no gene match. Germline CDR1 reads LNHDA; CDR2 reads SQIVND (reference sequence). CDR3 protein: CASSIWDRNEKLFF. The CDR3 DNA is TGTGCCAGTAGTATTTGGGACAGAAATGAAAAACTGTTTTTT. The variable domain in full, completed from reference TRBV19 and TRBJ1-4, reads DGGITQSPKYLFRKEGQNVTLSCEQNLNHDAMYWYRQDPGQGLRLIYYSQIVNDFQKGDIAEGYSVSREKKESFPLTVTSAQKNPTAFYLCASSIWDRNEKLFFGSGTQLSVL.

V gene TRBV18 combines with J gene TRBJ2-1; TRBD1 is a possible D gene (7 bases). Germline CDR1 and CDR2: KGHSH and LQKENI. V lost 0 bases to trimming and J lost 9 bases, with 15 bases between them. The CDR3 covers 15 residues. CDR3 sequence reads: CASSPPQGGLSEQFF. CDR3 nucleotides: TGTGCCAGCTCACCACCGCAGGGGGGCCTAAGTGAGCAGTTCTTC.

This chain links TRBV14 with TRBJ2-1; TRBD2 matches at 8 bases. V lost 1 base to trimming and J lost 8 bases; unmatched junction nucleotides: 10. Germline V gene data show CDR1 as SGHDN and CDR2 as FVKESK. The CDR3 runs 16 residues. The CDR3 is CASSQVRAAGVDEQFF. In DNA form, the CDR3 reads TGTGCCAGCAGCCAAGTTAGGGCAGCGGGGGTCGATGAGCAGTTCTTC.

This chain links TRBV27 with TRBJ1-6; 7 bases map to TRBD1. The CDR3 spans 15 residues. V was clipped by 0 bases and J by 10 bases; unmatched bases: 6. The germline V gene has CDR1 MNHEY and CDR2 SMNVEV (reference sequence). The CDR3 DNA reads TGTGCCAGCAGTTTATCGGAGGGGGCAAGATCACCCCTCCACTTT. It specifies CASSLSEGARSPLHF.

This chain's CDR3 is CASSVSKLSNQPQHF. DNA for the CDR3: TGTGCCAGCAGTGTTTCCAAACTTAGCAATCAGCCCCAGCATTTT. The J gene is TRBJ1-5, the V gene TRBV2; D gene ambiguous. The CDR3 length is 15 residues. Germline V lookup: CDR1 SNHLY, CDR2 FYNNEI. V was cut by 4 bases and J by 0 bases, with 10 bases left in between.

This chain joins TRBV7-3 and TRBJ2-7; 8 bases are a match to TRBD1. Germline V gives CDR1 SGHTA, CDR2 FQGTGA. With 5 bases clipped from V and 0 bases from J, the junction kept 3 bases outside the gene matches. The CDR3 loop spans 14 amino acids. The CDR3 spells CASSPGGTSYEQYF. The CDR3 region has the DNA TGTGCCAGCAGCCCAGGGGGCACCTCCTACGAGCAGTACTTC.

Remarks on this clone: Other DNA variants within this sample encode the same CDR3. The genes are TRBV5-1 and TRBJ2-3; D is ambiguous. Trimming took off 2 bases at V and 6 bases at J, with 7 bases between the two ends. Germline lookup yields CDR1 SGHRS and CDR2 YFSETQ. The CDR3 runs 12 residues. The CDR3: CASSFSTDTQYF. CDR3 in DNA: TGCGCCAGCAGCTTTAGTACTGATACGCAGTATTTT.

V and J are TRBV30 and TRBJ2-5, with D possibly being TRBD1 or TRBD2 (5 bases each). The CDR3 sequence is 14 residues long. CDR1 and CDR2 (germline): GTSNPN, SVGIG (reference sequence). With 3 bases removed from V and 4 bases from J, the gap between germline ends came to 15 bases. The CDR3, as DNA: TGTGCCTGGAGACCGAGGGGCCAGACAGAGACCCAGTACTTC. As protein: CAWRPRGQTETQYF.

The genes are TRBV7-3 and TRBJ2-6, with 7 nucleotides matching TRBD1. J was trimmed by 0 bases and V by 5 bases; bases with no gene match: 7. CDR3 length: 17 amino acids. CDR1 is SGHTA and CDR2 is FQGTGA in the germline V gene. CDR3 nucleotides: TGTGCCAGCAGCCCCCGGACAGGTCGCTCTGGGGCCAACGTCCTGACTTTC. Translated: CASSPRTGRSGANVLTF.

The V and J genes are TRBV7-9 and TRBJ1-4, with D possibly being TRBD1 (5 bases). The length of the CDR3 is 16 residues. Germline loops: CDR1 SEHNR, CDR2 FQNEAQ (reference sequence). V gave up 5 bases and J gave up 0 bases, with 13 bases separating them. CDR3 DNA sequence: TGTGCCAGCAGCCTGGACACCTTTGCAACTAATGAAAAACTGTTTTTT. Amino acid sequence: CASSLDTFATNEKLFF.

CDR3 DNA sequence: TGTGCCAGCAGTGAAGTGTTGGGCTTGGTTGAGCAGTTCTTC. Its protein product is CASSEVLGLVEQFF. The V call is TRBV6-1, the J call TRBJ2-1; D not resolved. V was shortened by 1 base and J by 9 bases, with 13 bases between the two germline ends. This CDR3 comprises 14 residues. Looked up from germline, CDR1 is MNHNS and CDR2 is SASEGT.

V usage is TRBV9 and J usage is TRBJ1-1; D is ambiguous. The length of the CDR3 is 13 residues. Germline V CDR1 and CDR2: SGDLS, YYNGEE. V lost 2 bases and J lost 8, with 13 bases in between. DNA for the CDR3: TGTGCCAGCAGCGTGGGCAAAGGGTCCGAAGCTTTCTTT. Protein sequence: CASSVGKGSEAFF.

This clone was recorded once. V usage is TRBV7-6 and J usage is TRBJ1-3; no clear D gene. Germline CDR1 and CDR2: SGHVS and FNYEAQ. Between the trimmed V and J ends, which lost 1 base and 0 bases, there was a span of 13 bases. This CDR3 spans 17 amino acids. The CDR3 sequence: CASSLGLSASSGNTIYF. CDR3 bases: TGTGCCAGCAGCTTAGGGCTCTCCGCGAGCTCTGGAAACACCATATATTTT.

This clone was detected only a few times. The gene calls are TRBV23-1 and TRBJ1-2; no clear D. TRBV23-1 counts as an open reading frame of uncertain function. This CDR3 is 15 amino acids long. V lost 8 bases and J 3 bases, leaving 19 bases between the germline ends. The CDR3 loop is CASVVPETTHYGYTF. The CDR3 nucleotides are TGCGCCAGCGTAGTCCCTGAAACCACCCACTATGGCTACACCTTC.

The chain links TRBV28 to TRBJ1-2; D remains unclear. CDR3 length: 15 residues. Trimming removed 5 bases from V and 0 bases from J, with 13 bases in between. Germline values: CDR1 MDHEN, CDR2 SYDVKM. CDR3: CASSSTARANYGYTF. CDR3 nucleotides: TGTGCCAGCAGTAGCACGGCCCGAGCTAACTATGGCTACACCTTC.

The chain uses TRBV30 and TRBJ2-5, with 10 bases matching TRBD1. V shed 4 bases, J shed 4 bases, and the junction held 6 bases outside the gene matches. Germline CDR1 is GTSNPN and CDR2 is SVGIG (reference sequence). The CDR3 covers 14 residues. CDR3 nucleotide sequence: TGTGCCTGGACAAGGGACAGGGGACGAGAGACCCAGTACTTC. Protein product: CAWTRDRGRETQYF.